This T cell receptor (beta chain) was profiled in a study of blood T cell repertoires in COVID-19. As for the study in general: Acute and convalescent COVID-19 specimens originated in the United States, Italy and Spain. PBMCs, B-cell-depleted T cells, or T cells were the source of the cDNA or gDNA that made up the material.

Per the authors' pipeline: Amplified reference gene primers provided the basis for estimating nucleated cell counts. The repertoire was sequenced with immunoSEQ multiplex PCR; TCRdb's copy has only in-frame clones and lacks some. That table supplies the V and J calls and clone size; D and trimming were determined from the DNA. Found here are about 380,000 clones, 87% of them singletons; the top ten hold approximately 1.2%. CDR3 length equals 17 residues. J is TRBJ1-1 and V is TRBV21-1; TRBD1, the D gene given by the table, was not confirmed from the DNA. TRBV21-1 is described as a pseudogene. Sequencing used PBMCs or T cells enriched from blood (not recorded which). The TCR sequence derives from a man aged 25 to 40 who had recovered from COVID-19. This CDR3 is CASTEGVAGVLGTEAFF. The DNA for the CDR3 is TGTGCCAGCACCGAAGGTGTGGCAGGGGTATTGGGAACTGAAGCTTTCTTT.